The clone carrying this TCR beta chain was counted between two and nine times. This specimen belongs to a study of T-cell reconstitution after alpha-beta-depleted transplantation in children. The germline gives CDR1 DFQATT, CDR2 SNEGSKA (reference sequence). CDR3 length: 12 amino acids. After removal of 1 base from V and 12 bases from J, the junction contained 9 bases not matched to a gene. Unique molecular identifiers were incorporated into the prepared TCRbeta library. TCRdb used MiXCR to reprocess the PCR reads, holding one entry per CDR3 protein. The sample consists of roughly 790,000 distinct CDR3 sequences, under 20% of them appearing once.

The chain couples TRBV20-1 to TRBJ2-7, with 7 positions matching TRBD2. The sequence was obtained from a male patient aged 10-17 years who had a stem cell transplant for acute lymphoblastic leukemia, so the T cells may come from the graft donor. The sequences come from PBMCs, mostly from graft donor cells, collected 360 days after TCRalphabeta/CD19-depleted stem cell transplant. The CDR3 spells CSARVTGGLPYF. CDR3 nucleotide sequence: TGCAGTGCTAGAGTCACGGGAGGTCTTCCGTACTTC.